One sample yielded the 5 T cell receptor beta chains listed below, sequenced in a study of OX40 agonist ivuxolimab in advanced cancers. Some clones are missing from TCRdb's copy, which holds only in-frame ones; the method was immunoSEQ multiplex PCR. The sample yields roughly 50,000 clones, around 90% seen once. Sequencing used CD4+ or CD8+ T cells sorted from blood, obtained in a trial of the OX40 agonist ivuxolimab. The receptors come from an adult with an advanced solid tumor such as melanoma, head and neck, liver or kidney cancer.

The V gene is TRBV30, the J gene TRBJ2-5; D is possibly TRBD1 or TRBD2 (5 bases each). Germline CDR1 reads GTSNPN; CDR2 reads SVGIG (reference sequence). With 0 bases removed from V and 4 bases from J, the gap between germline ends came to 9 bases. CDR3 size: 13 residues. The CDR3 DNA is TGTGCCTGGAGTGTACTAGGGGCAGAGACCCAGTACTTC. Its protein is CAWSVLGAETQYF. Variable domain in full (rest from reference TRBV30 and TRBJ2-5): SQTIHQWPATLVQPVGSPLSLECTVEGTSNPNLYWYRQAAGRGLQLLFYSVGIGQISSEVPQNLSASRPQDRQFILSSKKLLLSDSGFYLCAWSVLGAETQYFGPGTRLLVL.

Here the CDR3 reads CASSSSGGELFF. The CDR3 nucleotides read TGTGCCAGCAGCTCATCGGGCGGGGAGCTGTTTTTT. V gene TRBV5-6 combines with J gene TRBJ2-2, with D hard to call. The V end lost 3 bases, the J end lost 7 bases, and 7 bases lay between the germline ends. In germline, CDR1 is SGHDT, CDR2 YYEEEE. This CDR3 contains 12 residues.

Judged by abundance, this clone is medium-sized. CDR3: CASSGDTYEQYF. CDR3 sequence (DNA): TGTGCCAGCAGCGGAGACACCTACGAGCAGTACTTC. J is TRBJ2-7 and V is TRBV9, with D uncertain. The CDR3 has 12 residues. Looked up from germline, CDR1 is SGDLS and CDR2 is YYNGEE. Trimming shortened V by 3 bases and J by 2 bases, and 6 bases separated the two germline ends.

V and J are TRBV27 and TRBJ1-1; 7 bases line up with TRBD1. The junction had 13 bases not matched to a gene; V was cut back by 5 bases and J by 1 base. The length of the CDR3 is 17 residues. Germline CDR1 and CDR2: MNHEY and SMNVEV (reference sequence). CDR3 loop: CASSPGQAYSQNTEAFF. Here the CDR3 DNA reads TGTGCCAGCAGTCCAGGACAGGCCTACTCTCAGAACACTGAAGCTTTCTTT.

The chain employs TRBV7-9 and TRBJ1-5, with D possibly TRBD1 on 5 matching bases. With 1 base removed from V and 4 bases from J, the gap between germline ends came to 8 bases. CDR3 length equals 14 residues. Per the germline V gene, CDR1 is SEHNR and CDR2 is FQNEAQ (reference sequence). Here the CDR3 DNA reads TGTGCCAGCAGCTTAGGAGGGGTGAATCAGCCCCAGCATTTT. Translating gives CASSLGGVNQPQHF.